The clone carrying this T cell receptor (beta chain) was counted ten times or more. The data stem from a study of naive and memory T cell subsets. The CDR3 extends over 14 amino acids. CDR1 and CDR2 (germline): LGHNA, YNFKEQ. Germline trimming cut 4 bases from V and 7 bases from J; bases unmatched to any gene: 5. The beta constant-region primer was an equimolar mix of two oligonucleotides covering TRBC1 and TRBC2. TCRdb ran MiXCR on the UMI-ligation and nested PCR reads and lists one entry per CDR3 protein. The sample consists of tens of thousands of distinct CDR3 sequences, under 15% of them appearing once.

The chain couples TRBV4-2 to TRBJ2-7; 12 bases match TRBD1. The sequenced sample consisted of central memory CD4+ T cells from blood. This clonotype was sampled from a human donor in good health. CDR3 nucleotides: TGTGCCAGCAGCCCGGGACAGGGGGCGAGGGAGCAGTACTTC. Amino acids: CASSPGQGAREQYF.